This TCR beta chain appears in the sequencing data of a study of Ad26.COV2.S vaccination and SARS-CoV-2 variants. Study background: Donor was assigned to the Ad26.COV2.S arm of trial COV1001.

The treatment was: some 19 received Ad26.COV2.S at low or high dose, single or two shots; 5 received placebo; per-sample allocation not given. Samples were taken on day 63 after the first vaccine or placebo injection. Immunization relied on an Ad26 vector, which expressed Wuhan-strain SARS-CoV-2 spike. V dropped 2 bases and J dropped 0 bases, with 13 bases sitting between them. Germline V gives CDR1 SGHAT, CDR2 FQNNGV. The CDR3 has 16 residues. The repertoire was sequenced with immunoSEQ multiplex PCR; TCRdb's copy has only in-frame clones and lacks some. The sample has about 410,000 clones; around 92% are singletons.

This sequence joins TRBV11-2 and TRBJ1-2; no clear D gene. This clonotype originated in a person aged 18-65 years who received the Ad26.COV2.S COVID-19 vaccine or a placebo. The specimen was peripheral blood, collected in a trial of Ad26.COV2.S vaccine versus placebo. The CDR3 bases are TGTGCCAGCAGCTTAACTGGGTCAGGCGCTAACTATGGCTACACCTTC. Translating gives CASSLTGSGANYGYTF.